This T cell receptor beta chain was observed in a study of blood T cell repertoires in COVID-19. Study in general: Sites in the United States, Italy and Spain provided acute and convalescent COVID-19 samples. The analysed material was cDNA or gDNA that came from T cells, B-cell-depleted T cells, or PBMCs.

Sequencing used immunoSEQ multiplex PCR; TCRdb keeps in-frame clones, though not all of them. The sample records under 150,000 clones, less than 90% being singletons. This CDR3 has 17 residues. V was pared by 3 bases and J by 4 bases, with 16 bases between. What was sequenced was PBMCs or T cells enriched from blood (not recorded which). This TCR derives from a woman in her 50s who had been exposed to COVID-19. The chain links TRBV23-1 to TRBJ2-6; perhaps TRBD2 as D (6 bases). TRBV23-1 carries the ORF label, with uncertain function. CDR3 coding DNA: TGCGCCAGCAGTCAGCCACTAGCAGGGCCCGGGGCCAACGTCCTGACTTTC. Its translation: CASSQPLAGPGANVLTF.